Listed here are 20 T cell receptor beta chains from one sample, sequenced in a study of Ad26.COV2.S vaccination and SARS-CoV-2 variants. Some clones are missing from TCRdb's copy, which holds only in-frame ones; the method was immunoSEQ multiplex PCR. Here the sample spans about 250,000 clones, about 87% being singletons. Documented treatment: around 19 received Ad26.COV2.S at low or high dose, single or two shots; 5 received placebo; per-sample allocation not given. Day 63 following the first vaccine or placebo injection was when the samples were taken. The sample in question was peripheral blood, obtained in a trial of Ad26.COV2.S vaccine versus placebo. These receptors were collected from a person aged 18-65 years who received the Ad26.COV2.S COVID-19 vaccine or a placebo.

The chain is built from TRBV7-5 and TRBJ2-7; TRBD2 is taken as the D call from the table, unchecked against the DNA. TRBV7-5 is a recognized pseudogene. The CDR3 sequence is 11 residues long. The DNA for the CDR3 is TGTGTCAGAAGCCCTACCTACGAGCAGTACTTC. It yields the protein CVRSPTYEQYF.

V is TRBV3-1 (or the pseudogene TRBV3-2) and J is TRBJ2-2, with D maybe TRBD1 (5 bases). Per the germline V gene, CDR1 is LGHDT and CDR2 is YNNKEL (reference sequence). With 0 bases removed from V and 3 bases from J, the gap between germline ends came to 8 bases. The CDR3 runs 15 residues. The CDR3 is CASSQDGRDTGELFF. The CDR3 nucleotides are TGTGCCAGCAGCCAAGATGGCAGGGACACCGGGGAGCTGTTTTTT.

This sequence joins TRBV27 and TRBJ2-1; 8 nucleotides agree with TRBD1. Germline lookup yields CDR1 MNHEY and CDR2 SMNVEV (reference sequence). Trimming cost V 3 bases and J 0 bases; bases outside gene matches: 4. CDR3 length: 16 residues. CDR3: CASSLDRASSYNEQFF. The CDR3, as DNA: TGTGCCAGCAGTTTGGACAGGGCAAGCTCCTACAATGAGCAGTTCTTC.

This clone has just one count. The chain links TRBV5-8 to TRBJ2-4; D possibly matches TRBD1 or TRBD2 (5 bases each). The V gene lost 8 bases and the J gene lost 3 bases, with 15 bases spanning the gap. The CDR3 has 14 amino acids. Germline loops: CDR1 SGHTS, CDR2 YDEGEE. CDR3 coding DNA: TGTGCCAGTCCCCGGGACCAGGGCAAAAACATTCAGTACTTC. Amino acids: CASPRDQGKNIQYF.

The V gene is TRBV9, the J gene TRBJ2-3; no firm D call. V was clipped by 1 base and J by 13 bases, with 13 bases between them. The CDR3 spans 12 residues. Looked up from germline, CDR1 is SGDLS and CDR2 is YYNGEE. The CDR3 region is CASSVIGNEKYF. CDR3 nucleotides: TGTGCCAGCAGCGTAATAGGGAATGAAAAGTATTTT.

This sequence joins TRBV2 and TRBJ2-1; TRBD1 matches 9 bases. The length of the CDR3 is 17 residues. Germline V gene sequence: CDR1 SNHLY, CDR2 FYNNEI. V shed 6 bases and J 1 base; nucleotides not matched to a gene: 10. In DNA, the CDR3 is TGTGCCAGCAGGATAAGACAGGGGGTATCGTCCTACAATGAGCAGTTCTTC. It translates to CASRIRQGVSSYNEQFF.

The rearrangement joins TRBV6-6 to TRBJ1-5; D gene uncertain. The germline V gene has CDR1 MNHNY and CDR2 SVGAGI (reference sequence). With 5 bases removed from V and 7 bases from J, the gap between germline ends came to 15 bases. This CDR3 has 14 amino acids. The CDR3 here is CASSPWGVGQPQHF. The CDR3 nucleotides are TGTGCCAGCAGTCCCTGGGGAGTGGGGCAGCCCCAGCATTTT.

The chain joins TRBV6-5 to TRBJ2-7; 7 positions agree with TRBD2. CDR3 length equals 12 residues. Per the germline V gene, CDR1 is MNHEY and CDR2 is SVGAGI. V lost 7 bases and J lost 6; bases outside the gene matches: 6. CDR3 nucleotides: TGTGCCAGCATGGGGGGGAGAGCCGAGCAGTACTTC. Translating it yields CASMGGRAEQYF.

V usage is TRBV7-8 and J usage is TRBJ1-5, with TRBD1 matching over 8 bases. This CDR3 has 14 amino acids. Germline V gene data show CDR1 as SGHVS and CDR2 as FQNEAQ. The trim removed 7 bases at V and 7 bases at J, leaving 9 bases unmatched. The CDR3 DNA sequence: TGTGCCAGCAAGGACAGGGATTCGGAACAGCCCCAGCATTTT. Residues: CASKDRDSEQPQHF.

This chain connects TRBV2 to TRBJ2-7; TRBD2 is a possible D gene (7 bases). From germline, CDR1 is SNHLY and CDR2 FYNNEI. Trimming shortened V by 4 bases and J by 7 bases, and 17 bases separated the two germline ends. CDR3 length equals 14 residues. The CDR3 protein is CASSVVGGLGEQYF. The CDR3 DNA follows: TGTGCCAGCAGTGTCGTCGGGGGGCTCGGGGAGCAGTACTTC.

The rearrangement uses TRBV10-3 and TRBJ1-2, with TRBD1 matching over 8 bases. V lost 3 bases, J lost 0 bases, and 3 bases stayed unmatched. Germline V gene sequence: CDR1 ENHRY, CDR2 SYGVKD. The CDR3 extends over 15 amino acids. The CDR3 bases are TGTGCCATCAGTGATGGGGACAGGCCTAACTATGGCTACACCTTC. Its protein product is CAISDGDRPNYGYTF.

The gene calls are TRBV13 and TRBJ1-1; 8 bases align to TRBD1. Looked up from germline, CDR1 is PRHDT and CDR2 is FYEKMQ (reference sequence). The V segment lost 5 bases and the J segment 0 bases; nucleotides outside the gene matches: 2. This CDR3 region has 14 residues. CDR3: CASSPDRVNTEAFF. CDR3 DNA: TGTGCCAGCAGCCCGGACAGGGTGAACACTGAAGCTTTCTTT.

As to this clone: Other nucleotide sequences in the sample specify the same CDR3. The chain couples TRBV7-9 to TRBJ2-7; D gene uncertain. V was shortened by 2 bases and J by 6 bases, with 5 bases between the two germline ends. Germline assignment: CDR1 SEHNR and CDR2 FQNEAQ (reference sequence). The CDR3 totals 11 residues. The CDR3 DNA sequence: TGTGCCAGCAGCTTATCTGGCGAGCAGTACTTC. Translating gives CASSLSGEQYF.

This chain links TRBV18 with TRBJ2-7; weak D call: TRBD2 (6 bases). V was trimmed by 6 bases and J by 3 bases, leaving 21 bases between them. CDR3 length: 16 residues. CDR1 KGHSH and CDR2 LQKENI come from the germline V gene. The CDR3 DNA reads TGTGCCAGCTCCGCGGCCCCCCCGGGAGCCTACTACGAGCAGTACTTC. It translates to CASSAAPPGAYYEQYF.

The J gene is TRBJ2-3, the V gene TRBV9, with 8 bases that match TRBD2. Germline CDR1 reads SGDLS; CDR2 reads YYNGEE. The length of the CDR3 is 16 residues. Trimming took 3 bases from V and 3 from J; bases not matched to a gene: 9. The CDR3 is CASSGVVGGRTDTQYF. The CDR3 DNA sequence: TGTGCCAGCAGCGGGGTGGTGGGCGGGAGGACAGATACGCAGTATTTT.

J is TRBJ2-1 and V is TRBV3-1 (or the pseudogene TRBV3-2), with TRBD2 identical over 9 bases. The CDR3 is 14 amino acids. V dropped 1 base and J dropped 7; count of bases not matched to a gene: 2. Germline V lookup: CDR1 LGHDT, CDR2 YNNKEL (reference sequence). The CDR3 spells CASSQGSGRNEQFF. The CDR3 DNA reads TGTGCCAGCAGCCAAGGGAGCGGGAGGAATGAGCAGTTCTTC.

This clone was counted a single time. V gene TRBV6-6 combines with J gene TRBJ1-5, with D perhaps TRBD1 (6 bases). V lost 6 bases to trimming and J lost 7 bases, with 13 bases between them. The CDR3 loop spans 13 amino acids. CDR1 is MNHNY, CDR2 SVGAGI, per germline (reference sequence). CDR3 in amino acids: CASSPTGYQPQHF. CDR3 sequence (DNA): TGTGCCAGCAGCCCTACAGGGTACCAGCCCCAGCATTTT.

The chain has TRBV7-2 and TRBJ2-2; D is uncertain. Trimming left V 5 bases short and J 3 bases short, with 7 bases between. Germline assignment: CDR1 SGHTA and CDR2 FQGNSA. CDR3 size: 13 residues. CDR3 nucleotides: TGTGCCAGCAGCCTTACCTACACCGGGGAGCTGTTTTTT. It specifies CASSLTYTGELFF.

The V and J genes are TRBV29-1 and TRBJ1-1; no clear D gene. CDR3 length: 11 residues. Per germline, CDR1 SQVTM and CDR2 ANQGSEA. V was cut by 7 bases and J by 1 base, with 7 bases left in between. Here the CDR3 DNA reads TGCAGCGAAAAGACGAACACTGAAGCTTTCTTT. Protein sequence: CSEKTNTEAFF. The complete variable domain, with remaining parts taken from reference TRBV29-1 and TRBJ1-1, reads SAVISQKPSRDICQRGTSLTIQCQVDSQVTMMFWYRQQPGQSLTLIATANQGSEATYESGFVIDKFPISRPNLTFSTLTVSNMSPEDSSIYLCSEKTNTEAFFGQGTRLTVV.

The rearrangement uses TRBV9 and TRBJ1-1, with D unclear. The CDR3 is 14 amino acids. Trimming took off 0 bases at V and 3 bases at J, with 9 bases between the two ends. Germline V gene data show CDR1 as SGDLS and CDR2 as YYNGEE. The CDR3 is CASSVAGSDTEAFF. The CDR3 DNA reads TGTGCCAGCAGCGTAGCGGGGTCTGACACTGAAGCTTTCTTT. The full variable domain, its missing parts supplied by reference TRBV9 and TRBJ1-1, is DSGVTQTPKHLITATGQRVTLRCSPRSGDLSVYWYQQSLDQGLQFLIQYYNGEERAKGNILERFSAQQFPDLHSELNLSSLELGDSALYFCASSVAGSDTEAFFGQGTRLTVV.